This is a list of T cell receptor beta chains from one sample in a study of metastatic and nonmetastatic thyroid tumors. TCRdb reanalyzed the PCR reads with MiXCR. Altogether about 13,000 clones are present, more than 25% being singletons, with the ten largest covering 10% to 15%. Sequencing was done on a sample of tumor tissue. The receptors here all came from a male donor with papillary thyroid cancer or a benign thyroid nodule (not recorded which). Some clones in this sample may be carry-over from other donors' samples. The CDR3 runs from the conserved cysteine through the conserved F or W.

j_call: TRBJ2-5; v_call: TRBV5-5; cdr3_aa: CASSLDSQETQYF
j_call: TRBJ1-5; v_call: TRBV6-1; cdr3_aa: CASSKDRVVQPQHF
j_call: TRBJ2-7; v_call: TRBV30; cdr3_aa: CAWRKDRGHYEQYF
j_call: TRBJ2-7; v_call: TRBV6-1; cdr3_aa: CASAKTGSSEQYF
j_call: TRBJ1-2; v_call: TRBV30; cdr3_aa: CAGRAGGDYGYTF
j_call: TRBJ1-1; v_call: TRBV6-1; cdr3_aa: CASSEQGENTEAFF
j_call: TRBJ1-2; v_call: TRBV24-1; cdr3_aa: CATSGSGEGDYGYTF
j_call: TRBJ2-2; v_call: TRBV6-2/TRBV6-3; cdr3_aa: CASSLGQHTGELFF
j_call: TRBJ2-7; v_call: TRBV6-1; cdr3_aa: CASRPLGPGDEQYF
j_call: TRBJ2-1; v_call: TRBV2; cdr3_aa: CASNQRLDNEQFF
j_call: TRBJ1-2; v_call: TRBV6-2/TRBV6-3; cdr3_aa: CASSQTPLRVTDHYGYTF
j_call: TRBJ2-3; v_call: TRBV5-1; cdr3_aa: CASSPGTGGTDTQYF
j_call: TRBJ1-1; v_call: TRBV11-3; cdr3_aa: CASSTTNIDTEAFF
j_call: TRBJ1-2; v_call: TRBV19; cdr3_aa: CASSPQLTGRPLGYGYTF
j_call: TRBJ2-3; v_call: TRBV6-4; cdr3_aa: CASSDGGTSTQYF
j_call: TRBJ1-2; v_call: TRBV27; cdr3_aa: CASSLVGLGGYTF
j_call: TRBJ2-2; v_call: TRBV6-1; cdr3_aa: CASATGRTGELFF
j_call: TRBJ2-7; v_call: TRBV6-1; cdr3_aa: CASIGTASSYEQYF
j_call: TRBJ2-7; v_call: TRBV3-1; cdr3_aa: CASSQVVDEQYF
j_call: TRBJ2-1; v_call: TRBV10-3; cdr3_aa: CAITGDTYNEQFF
j_call: TRBJ1-2; v_call: TRBV7-8; cdr3_aa: CASSYTGTANYGYTF
j_call: TRBJ2-7; v_call: TRBV18; cdr3_aa: CASSQGTGGSYEQYF